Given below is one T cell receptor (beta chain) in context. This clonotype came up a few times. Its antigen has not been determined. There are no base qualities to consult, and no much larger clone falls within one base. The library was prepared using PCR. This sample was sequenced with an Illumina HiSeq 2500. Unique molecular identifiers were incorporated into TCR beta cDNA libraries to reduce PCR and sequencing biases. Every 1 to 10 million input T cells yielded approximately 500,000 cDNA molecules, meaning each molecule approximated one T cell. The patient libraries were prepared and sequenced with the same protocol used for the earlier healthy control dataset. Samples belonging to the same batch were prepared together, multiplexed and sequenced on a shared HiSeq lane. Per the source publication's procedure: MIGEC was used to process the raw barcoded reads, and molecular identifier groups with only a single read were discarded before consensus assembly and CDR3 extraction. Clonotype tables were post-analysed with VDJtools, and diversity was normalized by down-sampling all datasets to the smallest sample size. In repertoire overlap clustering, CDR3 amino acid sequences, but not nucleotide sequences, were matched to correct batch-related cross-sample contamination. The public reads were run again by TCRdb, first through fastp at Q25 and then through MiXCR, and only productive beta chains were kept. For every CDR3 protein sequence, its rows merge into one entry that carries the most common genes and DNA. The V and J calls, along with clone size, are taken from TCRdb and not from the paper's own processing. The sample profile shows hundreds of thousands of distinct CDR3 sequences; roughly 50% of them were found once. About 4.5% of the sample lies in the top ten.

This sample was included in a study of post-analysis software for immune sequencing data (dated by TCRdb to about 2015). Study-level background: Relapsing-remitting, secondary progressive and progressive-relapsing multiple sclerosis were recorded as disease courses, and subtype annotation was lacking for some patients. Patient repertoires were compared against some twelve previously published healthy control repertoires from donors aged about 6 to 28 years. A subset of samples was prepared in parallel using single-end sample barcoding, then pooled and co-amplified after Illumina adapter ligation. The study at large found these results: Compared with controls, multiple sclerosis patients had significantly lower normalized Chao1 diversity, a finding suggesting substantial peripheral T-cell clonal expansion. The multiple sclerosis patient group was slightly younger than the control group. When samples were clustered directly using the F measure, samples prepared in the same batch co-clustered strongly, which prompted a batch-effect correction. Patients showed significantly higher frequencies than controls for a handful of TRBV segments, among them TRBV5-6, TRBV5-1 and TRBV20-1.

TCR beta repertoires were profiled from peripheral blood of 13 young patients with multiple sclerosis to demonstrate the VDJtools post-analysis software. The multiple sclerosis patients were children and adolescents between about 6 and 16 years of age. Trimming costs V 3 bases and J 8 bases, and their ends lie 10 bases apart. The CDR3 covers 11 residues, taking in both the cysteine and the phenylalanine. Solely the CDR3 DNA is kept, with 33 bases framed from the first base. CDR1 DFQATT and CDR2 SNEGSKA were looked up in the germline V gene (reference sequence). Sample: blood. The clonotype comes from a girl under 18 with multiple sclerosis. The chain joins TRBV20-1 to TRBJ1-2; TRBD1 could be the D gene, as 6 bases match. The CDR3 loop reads CSASRGGGYTF. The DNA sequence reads TGCAGTGCTAGCAGGGGTGGAGGCTACACCTTC.